The entry below gives a single T cell receptor (beta chain) sequence along with its context. What it recognizes is unknown. The entry originates in a study of a mutant IDH1 vaccine in newly diagnosed glioma. The wider study: Patients got radiotherapy, temozolomide, or both beforehand, and most got both. It was at week 35 that visit V12 occurred, and at week 47 that visit V13 did.

CDR1 MNHNY and CDR2 SVGAGI come from the germline V gene (reference sequence). The V and J ends lost 6 bases and 5 bases respectively, with 13 bases between them. The CDR3 consists of 13 residues. Whole-study results and caveats: Vaccination induced immune responses in around 94% of patients.

The time point denotes: week 47, end of study. With topical imiquimod, each dose of the vaccine consisted of 300 ug of mutant IDH1 20-mer peptide. TCRdb keeps only in-frame clones here, not all; method: immunoSEQ multiplex PCR. This sample yields some 62,000 clones, of which less than 90% are seen a single time; roughly 4% belongs to the top ten. This TCR was recovered from a man aged 30-40 years with glioma. Material: PBMCs, obtained from a glioma patient whose treatment included an IDH1 peptide vaccine. The chain is built from TRBV6-6 and TRBJ2-5, with D possibly called TRBD1 or TRBD2 (5 bases each). CDR3: CASRPQGVETQYF. Here the CDR3 DNA reads TGTGCCAGCAGGCCTCAGGGAGTCGAGACCCAGTACTTC.